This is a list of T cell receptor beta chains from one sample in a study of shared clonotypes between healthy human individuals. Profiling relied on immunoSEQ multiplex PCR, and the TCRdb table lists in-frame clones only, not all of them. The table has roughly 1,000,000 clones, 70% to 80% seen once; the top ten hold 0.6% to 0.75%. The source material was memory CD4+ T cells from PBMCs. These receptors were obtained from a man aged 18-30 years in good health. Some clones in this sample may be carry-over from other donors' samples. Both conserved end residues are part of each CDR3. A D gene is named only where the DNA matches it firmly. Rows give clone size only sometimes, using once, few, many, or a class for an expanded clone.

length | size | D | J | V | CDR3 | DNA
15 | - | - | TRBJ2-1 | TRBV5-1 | CASRPAGGPTNEQFF | TGCGCCAGCCGACCGGCCGGAGGGCCAACAAATGAGCAGTTCTTC
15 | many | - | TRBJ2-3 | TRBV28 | CASSSPGTSTDTQYF | TGTGCCAGCAGTTCACCTGGAACTAGCACAGATACGCAGTATTTT
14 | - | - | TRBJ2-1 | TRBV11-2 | CASSPGSSYNEQFF | TGTGCCAGCAGCCCCGGGAGCTCCTACAATGAGCAGTTCTTC
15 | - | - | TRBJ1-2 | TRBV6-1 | CASSEAWVGGYGYTF | TGTGCCAGCAGTGAAGCGTGGGTAGGAGGCTATGGCTACACCTTC
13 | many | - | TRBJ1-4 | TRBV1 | CTSSKPYNEKLFF | TGCACCAGCAGCAAGCCTTATAATGAAAAACTGTTTTTT
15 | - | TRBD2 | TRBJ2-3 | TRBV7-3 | CASSIAGGATDTQYF | TGTGCCAGCAGCATAGCGGGAGGGGCCACAGATACGCAGTATTTT
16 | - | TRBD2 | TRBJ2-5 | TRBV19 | CASSRLAGGFQETQYF | TGTGCCAGTAGTAGACTAGCGGGAGGATTCCAAGAGACCCAGTACTTC
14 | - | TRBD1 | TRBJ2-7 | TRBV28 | CASRGDRSSYEQYF | TGTGCCAGCAGGGGGGACAGATCCTCCTACGAGCAGTACTTC
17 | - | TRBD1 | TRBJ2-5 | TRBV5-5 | CASSLGAGQGGQETQYF | TGTGCCAGCAGCTTGGGTGCGGGACAGGGGGGGCAAGAGACCCAGTACTTC
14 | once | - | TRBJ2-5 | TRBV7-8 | CASSWEGGRETQYF | TGTGCCAGCAGCTGGGAAGGCGGCCGAGAGACCCAGTACTTC
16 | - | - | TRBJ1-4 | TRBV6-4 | CASSDGPGTTNEKLFF | TGTGCCAGCAGTGACGGCCCAGGCACAACTAATGAAAAACTGTTTTTT
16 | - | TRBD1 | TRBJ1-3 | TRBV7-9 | CASSLGETGSGNTIYF | TGTGCCAGCAGCTTAGGGGAGACAGGGAGCGGAAACACCATATATTTT
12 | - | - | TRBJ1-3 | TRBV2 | CASSELRNTIYF | TGTGCCAGCAGTGAATTGAGAAACACCATATATTTT
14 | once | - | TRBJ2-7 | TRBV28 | CASRPWALRYEQYF | TGTGCCAGCAGGCCCTGGGCCCTTCGCTACGAGCAGTACTTC
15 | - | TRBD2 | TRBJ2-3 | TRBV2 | CASRPTSGEVNTQYF | TGTGCCAGCAGGCCCACTAGCGGGGAAGTGAATACGCAGTATTTT
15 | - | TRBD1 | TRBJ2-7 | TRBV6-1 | CASSHRRQGVNEQYF | TGTGCCAGCAGCCACCGCCGACAGGGGGTCAACGAGCAGTACTTC
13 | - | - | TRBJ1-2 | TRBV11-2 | CASSLSTDYGYTF | TGTGCCAGCAGCTTATCTACAGACTATGGCTACACCTTC
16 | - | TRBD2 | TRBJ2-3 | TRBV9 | CASSVGGGRNTDTQYF | TGTGCCAGCAGCGTAGGTGGCGGGAGAAACACAGATACGCAGTATTTT
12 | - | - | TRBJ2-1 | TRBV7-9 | CASSLEYSEQFF | TGTGCCAGCAGCTTAGAATATTCTGAGCAGTTCTTC
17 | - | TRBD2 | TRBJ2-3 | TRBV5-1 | CASSLGLAGRYLDTQYF | TGCGCCAGCAGCCTGGGACTAGCGGGACGGTATTTAGATACGCAGTATTTT
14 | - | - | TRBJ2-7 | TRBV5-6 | CASSKQGLTHEQYF | TGTGCCAGCAGCAAACAGGGACTTACTCACGAGCAGTACTTC
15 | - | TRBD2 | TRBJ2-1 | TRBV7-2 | CASRSGLAGRNEQFF | TGTGCCAGCAGATCTGGACTAGCGGGAAGGAATGAGCAGTTCTTC
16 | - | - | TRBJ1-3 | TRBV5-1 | CASSLSLGGSGNTIYF | TGCGCCAGCAGCTTGAGCTTAGGGGGCTCTGGAAACACCATATATTTT
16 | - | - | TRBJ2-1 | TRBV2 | CASRPRGGGTYNEQFF | TGTGCCAGCAGGCCGCGCGGAGGGGGAACCTACAATGAGCAGTTCTTC
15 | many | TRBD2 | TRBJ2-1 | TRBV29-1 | CSVATLAGNYNEQFF | TGCAGCGTTGCCACACTAGCGGGGAACTACAATGAGCAGTTCTTC
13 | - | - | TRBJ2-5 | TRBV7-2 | CASSPGREETQYF | TGTGCCAGCAGCCCCGGACGGGAAGAGACCCAGTACTTC
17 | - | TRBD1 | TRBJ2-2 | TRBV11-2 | CASSRIAGTAYTGELFF | TGTGCCAGCAGCCGAATAGCCGGGACAGCGTACACCGGGGAGCTGTTTTTT
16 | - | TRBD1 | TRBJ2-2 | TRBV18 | CASSPQGGKNTGELFF | TGTGCCAGCTCACCACAAGGGGGCAAAAACACCGGGGAGCTGTTTTTT
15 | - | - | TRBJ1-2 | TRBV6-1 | CASSDVRALHRSYTF | TGTGCCAGCAGTGATGTCAGGGCCCTTCATAGAAGCTACACCTTC
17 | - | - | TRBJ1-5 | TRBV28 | CASSSRGYAVPNQPQHF | TGTGCCAGCAGTTCCCGGGGGTACGCTGTCCCGAATCAGCCCCAGCATTTT
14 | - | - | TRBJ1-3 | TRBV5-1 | CASSLDGSGNTIYF | TGCGCCAGCAGCTTGGACGGTTCTGGAAACACCATATATTTT
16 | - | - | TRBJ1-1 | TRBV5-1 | CASSWGHLSESTEAFF | TGCGCCAGCAGCTGGGGACACCTATCAGAATCCACTGAAGCTTTCTTT
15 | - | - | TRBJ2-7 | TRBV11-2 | CASRQPGRSSYEQYF | TGTGCCAGCAGACAACCGGGACGAAGCTCCTACGAGCAGTACTTC
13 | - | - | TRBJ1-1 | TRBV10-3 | CAINTQEGTEAFF | TGTGCCATCAATACACAGGAAGGAACTGAAGCTTTCTTT
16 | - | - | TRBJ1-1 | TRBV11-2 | CASSSTRGIEHTEAFF | TGTGCCAGCAGCTCCACCAGGGGTATTGAACACACTGAAGCTTTCTTT
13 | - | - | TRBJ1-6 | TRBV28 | CASSNLYNSPLHF | TGTGCCAGCAGTAACCTCTATAATTCACCCCTCCACTTT
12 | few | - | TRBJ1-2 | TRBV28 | CASSLGYDGYTF | TGTGCCAGCAGTTTAGGGTATGATGGCTACACCTTC
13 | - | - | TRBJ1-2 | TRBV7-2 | CASSLGTNYGYTF | TGTGCCAGCAGCTTAGGTACCAACTATGGCTACACCTTC
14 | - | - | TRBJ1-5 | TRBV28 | CASSLGRPNQPQHF | TGTGCCAGCAGTTTGGGGAGGCCTAATCAGCCCCAGCATTTT
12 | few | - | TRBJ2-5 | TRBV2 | CASTQEGPAQYF | TGTGCCAGCACCCAGGAAGGCCCGGCCCAGTACTTC
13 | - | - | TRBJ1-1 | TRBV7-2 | CASSLAGNTEAFF | TGTGCCAGCAGCTTAGCAGGTAACACTGAAGCTTTCTTT
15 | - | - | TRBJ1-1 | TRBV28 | CASSLLGARNTEAFF | TGTGCCAGCAGTTTATTAGGGGCCCGTAATACTGAAGCTTTCTTT
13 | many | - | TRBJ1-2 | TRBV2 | CASSARSDYGYTF | TGTGCCAGCAGTGCCCGGTCCGACTATGGCTACACCTTC
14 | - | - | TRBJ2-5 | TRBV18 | CASSLANAQETQYF | TGTGCCAGCTCATTGGCCAACGCACAAGAGACCCAGTACTTC
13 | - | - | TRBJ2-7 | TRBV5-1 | CASSLVQDYEQYF | TGCGCCAGCAGCTTGGTTCAGGACTACGAGCAGTACTTC
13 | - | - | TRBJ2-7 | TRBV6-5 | CASSYTRAGEQYF | TGTGCCAGCAGTTACACCCGGGCGGGCGAGCAGTACTTC
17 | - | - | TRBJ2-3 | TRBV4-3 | CASSQDLLAKASDTQYF | TGCGCCAGCAGCCAAGATTTACTAGCCAAAGCCTCAGATACGCAGTATTTT
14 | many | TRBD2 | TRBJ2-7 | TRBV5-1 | CASSLGTSGSEQYF | TGCGCCAGCAGCTTAGGGACTAGCGGGAGCGAGCAGTACTTC
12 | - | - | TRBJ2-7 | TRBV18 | CASSLKGHEQYF | TGTGCCAGCTCACTCAAGGGCCACGAGCAGTACTTC
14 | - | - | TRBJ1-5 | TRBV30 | CAWSQNRGNQPQHF | TGTGCCTGGAGTCAAAACAGAGGGAATCAGCCCCAGCATTTT
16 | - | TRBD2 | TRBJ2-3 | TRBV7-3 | CASSLTGLAGADTQYF | TGTGCCAGCAGCTTAACGGGACTAGCGGGAGCAGATACGCAGTATTTT
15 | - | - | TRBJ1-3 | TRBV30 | CAWSWSTGSGNTIYF | TGTGCCTGGAGTTGGTCTACAGGCTCTGGAAACACCATATATTTT
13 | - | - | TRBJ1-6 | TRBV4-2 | CASSQDVHEALHF | TGTGCCAGCAGCCAAGATGTACACGAAGCCCTCCACTTT
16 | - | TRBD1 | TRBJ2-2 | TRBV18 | CASSRIGTANTGELFF | TGTGCCAGCTCACGCATCGGGACAGCGAACACCGGGGAGCTGTTTTTT
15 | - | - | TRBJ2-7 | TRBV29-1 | CSVADISTLSYEQYF | TGCAGCGTTGCGGATATCTCTACTTTGTCCTACGAGCAGTACTTC